This T cell receptor beta chain originates from a study of TIL therapy for anti-PD-1-resistant metastatic lung cancer. Turning to the study itself: Most patients had lung adenocarcinoma; a handful of tumors were EGFR-mutant, two ALK-rearranged; half smoked currently or formerly. Tumors carried a median about 1.6 non-synonymous mutations per megabase.

This was the immunoSEQ v3 assay. Libraries were sequenced to around 2 million read pairs (survey) or about 5-6 million (deep). Produced via immunoSEQ multiplex PCR; TCRdb's table is partial and in-frame only. The sample contains more than 50,000 clones, 87% of which appear only once. Findings and caveats of the study: The cohort had more treatment-naive, never-smoker and oncogene-addicted patients than typical.

The sample's time point: pre-treatment sample, taken before nivolumab and TIL therapy. Notes on this clone: What it recognizes is unknown.

J was trimmed by 2 bases and V by 4 bases; bases with no gene match: 4. The CDR3 consists of 15 residues. Germline V gene sequence: CDR1 MDHEN, CDR2 SYDVKM. Sequenced here: blood, sampled at baseline. The chain employs TRBV28 and TRBJ1-2; 10 bases are a match to TRBD1. This TCR was sampled from a person between 25 and 80 years old with non-small cell lung cancer. The CDR3 spells CASSSGQGTNYGYTF. Written as DNA, the CDR3 is TGTGCCAGCAGTTCGGGACAGGGGACCAACTATGGCTACACCTTC.